This T cell receptor beta chain originates from a study of cytomegalovirus exposure and HLA in healthy donors. This clone has a handful of counts. Germline CDR1 is MDHEN and CDR2 is SYDVKM. The trim removed 6 bases at V and 5 bases at J, leaving 7 bases unmatched. The CDR3 has 15 amino acids. The PCR contained 60 Vbeta and 13 Jbeta primers. Only in-frame clones appear in the TCRdb table, and some are missing; sequencing was by immunoSEQ multiplex PCR. The sample includes 95,000 to 110,000 clones, 10% of them seen just once. This TCR was sampled from a man aged 40-49 years in good health and CMV-seropositive. Sequencing was carried out using PBMCs. The chain employs TRBV28 and TRBJ2-1; 10 bases fit TRBD2. The CDR3 spells CASSWGLAMNNEQFF. In DNA form, the CDR3 reads TGTGCCAGCAGCTGGGGACTAGCGATGAACAATGAGCAGTTCTTC.